This TCR beta chain was observed in a study of T cell changes during pregnancy in multiple sclerosis. The J segment lost 3 bases and the V segment lost 6 bases, leaving 11 bases of the junction unmatched. The CDR3 runs to 17 residues. Germline V gives CDR1 SGHAT, CDR2 FQNNGV. Libraries were prepared by immunoSEQ multiplex PCR; TCRdb keeps only in-frame clonotypes and omits some of them. Among tens of thousands of clones listed, about 92% were seen once. The TCR was taken from a female donor with multiple sclerosis, enrolled in a pregnancy study. The V and J genes are TRBV11-2 and TRBJ2-6; TRBD1 agrees at 7 bases. This material consisted of CD8+ T cells from peripheral blood mononuclear cells, taken in the third trimester of pregnancy. The CDR3 DNA reads as TGTGCCAGCAGGGTGGCGACAGGGAACGGTGGGGCCAACGTCCTGACTTTC. Amino acids: CASRVATGNGGANVLTF.